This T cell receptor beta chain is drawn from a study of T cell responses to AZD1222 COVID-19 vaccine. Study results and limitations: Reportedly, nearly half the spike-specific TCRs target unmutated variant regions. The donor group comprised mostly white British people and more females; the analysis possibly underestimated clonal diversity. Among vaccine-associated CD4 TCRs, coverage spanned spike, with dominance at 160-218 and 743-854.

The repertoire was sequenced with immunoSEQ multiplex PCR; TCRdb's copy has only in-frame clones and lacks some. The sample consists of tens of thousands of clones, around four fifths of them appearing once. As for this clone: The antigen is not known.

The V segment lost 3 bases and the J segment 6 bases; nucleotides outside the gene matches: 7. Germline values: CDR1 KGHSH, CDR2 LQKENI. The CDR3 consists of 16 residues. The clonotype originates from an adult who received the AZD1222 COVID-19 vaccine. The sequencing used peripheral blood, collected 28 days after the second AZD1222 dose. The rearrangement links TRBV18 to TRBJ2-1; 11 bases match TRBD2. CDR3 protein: CASSPLTSGVFNEQFF. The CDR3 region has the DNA TGTGCCAGCTCACCTTTGACTAGCGGGGTATTCAATGAGCAGTTCTTC.